Sequencing of this TCR beta chain was carried out in a study of control samples from healthy donors and cancer patients. This clone is a singleton in its sample. This CDR3 is built from 13 residues. The V end lost 6 bases, the J end lost 14 bases, and 22 bases lay between the germline ends. Assay used: immunoSEQ multiplex PCR; TCRdb lists only in-frame clones, some missing. The sample records 120,000 to 150,000 clones, roughly 93% being singletons. Sequencing input: blood. The V call is TRBV12-3 or TRBV12-4, the J call TRBJ1-1; tentative D call: TRBD1 (5 bases). The sequence was collected from a man younger than 35 in good health. The CDR3 nucleotides are TGTGCCAGCAGCGCCAGGGACTTATTAAACGGCTTCTTT. The encoded protein is CASSARDLLNGFF.